This T cell receptor beta chain was documented in a study of blood T cell repertoires in COVID-19. Overall study: Samples taken during acute and convalescent COVID-19 were collected in the United States, Italy and Spain. T cells, B-cell-depleted T cells, or PBMCs supplied cDNA or gDNA.

Original processing methods: The assay estimated nucleated cells by amplifying reference gene primers. Sequencing used immunoSEQ multiplex PCR; TCRdb keeps in-frame clones, though not all of them. V, J and clone size are taken as reported in that table, and D and trimming were inferred from the DNA itself. The table shows 450,000 to 500,000 clones, with 70% to 90% occurring only once. This CDR3 spans 15 amino acids. CDR1 is MNHNY and CDR2 is SVGAGI in the germline V gene (reference sequence). Trimming took off 2 bases at V and 4 bases at J, with 12 bases between the two ends. This clonotype originated in a human donor in a cohort sampled during active COVID-19. V and J are TRBV6-6 and TRBJ1-5, with D tentatively TRBD1 (5 bases). Sequencing input: peripheral blood. The CDR3 loop is CASSYGGDSNQPQHF. The CDR3 coding sequence is TGTGCCAGCAGTTACGGGGGGGATTCAAATCAGCCCCAGCATTTT.